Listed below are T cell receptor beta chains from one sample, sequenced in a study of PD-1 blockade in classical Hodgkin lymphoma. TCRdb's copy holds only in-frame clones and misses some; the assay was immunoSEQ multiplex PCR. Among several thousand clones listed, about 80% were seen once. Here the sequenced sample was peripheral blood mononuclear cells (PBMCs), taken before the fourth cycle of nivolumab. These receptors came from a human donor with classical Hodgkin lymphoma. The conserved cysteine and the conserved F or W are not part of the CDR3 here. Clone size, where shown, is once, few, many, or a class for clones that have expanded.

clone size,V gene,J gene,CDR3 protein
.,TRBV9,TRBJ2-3,ASSVAAGKTDTQY
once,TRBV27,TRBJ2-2,ASRILSGGASVTGELF
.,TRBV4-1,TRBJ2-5,ASSQNKGRTTLKETQY
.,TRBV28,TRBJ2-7,ASSLTGSLGYEQY
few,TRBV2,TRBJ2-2,ASSGARGTGELF
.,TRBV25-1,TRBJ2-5,ASGGLAGGQTQY
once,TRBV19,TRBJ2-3,ASSLTGDSTDTQY
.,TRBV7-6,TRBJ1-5,ASSPDRNSNQPQH
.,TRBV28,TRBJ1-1,ASQRAGPGNTEAF
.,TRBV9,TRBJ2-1,ASSVGGTTYNEQF
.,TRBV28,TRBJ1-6,ASSLGWRAAYNSPLH
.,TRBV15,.,ATSPGLNYEQY
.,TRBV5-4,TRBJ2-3,ASSLGGGSTDTQY
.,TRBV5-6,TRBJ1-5,ASSFYRGAGDQPQH
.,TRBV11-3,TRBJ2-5,ASSGPGNLETQY
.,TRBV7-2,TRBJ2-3,ASSLSSDTQY
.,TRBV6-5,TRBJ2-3,AIGGSTDTQY